A single sample is the source of the 6 T cell receptor beta chains below, sequenced in a study of cytomegalovirus exposure and HLA in healthy donors (dated 2017 in TCRdb). The protocol used for the library was the immunoSEQ multiplex PCR assay. A mixture of 60 forward primers for TCR Vbeta segments and 13 reverse primers for TCR Jbeta segments was used in the multiplex PCR. TCRdb holds this immuneACCESS table with in-frame rearrangements only. Some clones are missing; in checked studies, unresolved V genes explain under half, and the rest has no known cause. This sample comprises under 200,000 clones, roughly 80% of them detected only once. The top ten clonotypes cover nearly 0.4% of the sample. The sequencing input was PBMCs. All receptors derive from a male donor in good health and CMV-seropositive.

V is TRBV5-1 and J is TRBJ2-1, with 16 bases lining up with TRBD2. CDR3 length: 17 residues. V lost 4 bases and J lost 9; bases outside the gene matches: 10. The V gene's germline CDR1 is SGHRS and CDR2 YFSETQ. The CDR3 nucleotides read TGCGCCAGCAGCACCGGGACTAGCGGGAGGGACTTGGCTGAGCAGTTCTTC. Encoded protein: CASSTGTSGRDLAEQFF.

This sequence joins TRBV28 and TRBJ2-1, with D possibly being TRBD2 (6 bases). Trimming removed 8 bases from V and 12 bases from J, with 17 bases in between. Germline V gene lookup returns CDR1 MDHEN and CDR2 SYDVKM. This CDR3 contains 12 residues. CDR3 nucleotide sequence: TGTGCCAGCGAGGTGGAGGGGATAGGGCAGTTCTTC. It yields the protein CASEVEGIGQFF.

The chain uses TRBV6-5 and TRBJ2-7, with 9 nucleotides matching TRBD2. J lost 2 bases, V lost 5 bases, and 7 bases had no gene match. This CDR3 has 15 residues. Germline values: CDR1 MNHEY, CDR2 SVGAGI. The CDR3 DNA sequence: TGTGCCAGCAGTCCACTTGGCGGGGGGGCCTACGAGCAGTACTTC. It encodes CASSPLGGGAYEQYF.

V and J are TRBV5-4 and TRBJ2-5, with D unresolved. The length of the CDR3 is 14 residues. Germline V gives CDR1 SGHNT, CDR2 YYREEE (reference sequence). The V end was cut by 2 bases, the J end by 2 bases, with 10 bases between. Here the CDR3 reads CASSFWAEQETQYF. CDR3 nucleotides: TGTGCCAGCAGCTTTTGGGCCGAGCAAGAGACCCAGTACTTC.

The genes are TRBV27 and TRBJ1-6; tentative D call: TRBD1 (5 bases). CDR3 size: 17 residues. Germline assignment: CDR1 MNHEY and CDR2 SMNVEV (reference sequence). Deletions cut 2 bases from V and 6 bases from J, with 17 bases between. This chain's CDR3 is CASSLRLRGEGNSPLHF. DNA for the CDR3: TGTGCCAGCAGTTTAAGGCTGCGGGGGGAGGGTAATTCACCCCTCCACTTT.

The rearrangement uses TRBV5-5 and TRBJ2-5; D remains ambiguous. With the DNA end fitting TRBJ2-7 better, the J assignment may be wrong. CDR3 length: 12 residues. Germline CDR1 reads SGHKS; CDR2 reads YYEKEE (reference sequence). The CDR3 DNA reads as TGTGCCAGCAGCTTGTCACCCTACGAGCAGTACTTC. This encodes CASSLSPYEQYF.